This TCR beta chain was recovered during a study of spatial heterogeneity in lung cancer. Study-level information: In the raw reads, each unique TCR and UMI combination was present more than ten times on average. Study conclusions and caveats: Whereas they appeared in blood less at follow-up, ubiquitous expanded tumor TCRs appeared there more at resection.

The germline CDR1 and CDR2 sequences are SGHRS and YFSETQ. Trimming removed 1 base at V and 0 bases at J, with 7 bases between. This CDR3 region has 14 residues. Time point given: blood at routine non-recurrence follow-up after resection. Whole RNA obtained from tumor, nontumor lung or frozen PBMC underwent sequencing without sorting. With respect to this clonotype: As yet, its antigen is unknown.

Unique molecular identifiers, one per molecule, were present on every TCR cDNA molecule. One entry per CDR3 protein, called by TCRdb with MiXCR from the 5' RACE reads. Among tens of thousands of distinct CDR3 sequences, more than 6.5% were seen once, and the ten largest hold 35%. Specimen: PBMCs, collected at follow-up. The chain has TRBV5-1 and TRBJ1-2; D unresolved. The receptor's source is a female donor with early-stage non-small cell lung cancer. The CDR3 nucleotides read TGCGCCAGCAGCTTGTTTGCAGCTAACTATGGCTACACCTTC. Encoded protein: CASSLFAANYGYTF.